The 14 T cell receptor beta chains reported below all come from one sample, sequenced in a study of blood T cells in healthy people across ages. A J-beta primer mix and a sample-barcoded 5' primer were used in a second PCR of roughly 6 to 12 cycles. One entry per CDR3 protein results from TCRdb running MiXCR on the 5' RACE reads. The sample holds more than 650,000 distinct CDR3 sequences, 22% seen once. The sequencing sample was made of blood. These receptors all come from a man aged 70 or older in good health.

The V and J genes are TRBV2 and TRBJ2-3; weak D call: TRBD2 (5 bases). This CDR3 is 17 amino acids long. Germline-derived CDR1 and CDR2 are SNHLY and FYNNEI. The V end lost 0 bases, the J end lost 0 bases, and 13 bases lay between the germline ends. CDR3 DNA: TGTGCCAGCAGTGAAGCTAAACGGGGTCCTAGCACAGATACGCAGTATTTT. Its protein product is CASSEAKRGPSTDTQYF.

This clonotype was observed a single time. The chain is built from TRBV27 and TRBJ2-1; TRBD2 might be the D (5 bases). V was trimmed by 7 bases and J by 5 bases, leaving 18 bases between them. Germline V gene sequence: CDR1 MNHEY, CDR2 SMNVEV (reference sequence). This CDR3 is built from 15 residues. CDR3 nucleotide sequence: TGTGCCAGCATTTCTCCTCGGGGTAGAGACAATGAGCAGTTCTTC. It codes for CASISPRGRDNEQFF.

This clonotype was detected only a few times. The chain employs TRBV29-1 and TRBJ1-5; tentatively, D is TRBD1 (6 bases). Germline values: CDR1 SQVTM, CDR2 ANQGSEA. Trimming took 5 bases from V and 1 from J, leaving 12 bases between them. The CDR3 extends over 14 amino acids. The DNA for the CDR3 is TGCAGCGTTTCACAGACAGGCAGCAATCAGCCCCAGCATTTT. Translating gives CSVSQTGSNQPQHF.

The chain has TRBV5-5 and TRBJ1-1; tentatively, D is TRBD1 (5 bases). The CDR3 totals 14 residues. Trimming took off 1 base at V and 4 bases at J, with 11 bases between the two ends. Germline CDR1 reads SGHKS; CDR2 reads YYEKEE (reference sequence). CDR3 amino acids: CASSLRGFGTEAFF. Here the CDR3 DNA reads TGTGCCAGCAGCTTGAGGGGTTTCGGCACTGAAGCTTTCTTT.

The chain recombines TRBV19 with TRBJ1-1; D remains unclear. With 6 bases removed from V and 5 bases from J, the gap between germline ends came to 19 bases. CDR3 length: 15 residues. Germline V gene sequence: CDR1 LNHDA, CDR2 SQIVND (reference sequence). The CDR3 DNA sequence: TGTGCCAGTAGCCGCGCAGCTGACCCCGGGACTGAAGCTTTCTTT. Translated: CASSRAADPGTEAFF.

The rearrangement joins TRBV28 to TRBJ2-1; 11 nucleotides match TRBD2. J lost 9 bases, V lost 5 bases, and 6 bases had no gene match. The CDR3 totals 14 residues. The germline gives CDR1 MDHEN, CDR2 SYDVKM. CDR3 coding DNA: TGTGCCAGCAGTGTAGCGGGGGGGTACGGTGAGCAGTTCTTC. It specifies CASSVAGGYGEQFF.

This clonotype was observed a single time. The chain links TRBV7-9 to TRBJ1-3; D possibly corresponds to TRBD1 (6 bases). The germline V and J ends were trimmed by 2 bases and 4 bases, with 12 bases remaining between them. From germline, CDR1 is SEHNR and CDR2 FQNEAQ (reference sequence). The CDR3 is 15 amino acids. The CDR3 nucleotides read TGTGCCAGCAGCTTAAGTCAGGGGACCGGAAACACCATATATTTT. As protein: CASSLSQGTGNTIYF.

This clonotype was counted a few times. J is TRBJ2-5 and V is TRBV20-1; 8 nucleotides line up with TRBD2. Per germline, CDR1 DFQATT and CDR2 SNEGSKA (reference sequence). The CDR3 loop spans 14 amino acids. V was pared by 3 bases and J by 1 base, with 4 bases of the junction left unmatched. The CDR3 DNA reads as TGCAGTGCTAGGTTAGCGGGACCCCAAGAGACCCAGTACTTC. It is translated as CSARLAGPQETQYF.

V is TRBV28 and J is TRBJ2-5; TRBD1 agrees at 8 bases. The CDR3 sequence is 13 residues long. CDR1 and CDR2 from the germline V gene are MDHEN and SYDVKM. The V segment lost 8 bases and the J segment 4 bases; nucleotides outside the gene matches: 6. The CDR3 nucleotides are TGTGCCAGCGGGCAGGGGGCCCGAGAGACCCAGTACTTC. Protein sequence: CASGQGARETQYF.

This chain uses TRBV5-1 with TRBJ2-1; perhaps TRBD1 as D (6 bases). Germline V gene data show CDR1 as SGHRS and CDR2 as YFSETQ. The CDR3 loop spans 18 amino acids. V lost 2 bases and J 7 bases, leaving 25 bases between the germline ends. The CDR3 DNA reads TGCGCCAGCAGCTTCCGACCGGGACACCAGACGAGCCCGAATGAGCAGTTCTTC. This sequence encodes CASSFRPGHQTSPNEQFF.

The rearrangement links TRBV6-6 to TRBJ2-1, with D maybe TRBD1 (6 bases). TRBJ2-5 explains the end of the DNA better; the J call may be wrong. Germline lookup yields CDR1 MNHNY and CDR2 SVGAGI (reference sequence). This CDR3 has 13 residues. The CDR3: CASRLRGMETQYF. The CDR3 DNA follows: TGTGCCAGCAGGCTCAGGGGTATGGAGACCCAGTACTTC.

This clonotype was counted many times. The chain recombines TRBV4-1 with TRBJ2-5, with D uncertain. The CDR3 covers 16 residues. With 0 bases removed from V and 5 bases from J, the gap between germline ends came to 16 bases. Germline lookup yields CDR1 MGHRA and CDR2 YSYEKL. CDR3 DNA: TGCGCCAGCAGCCAAGATTGGCTGGGCCTGGAGGAGACCCAGTACTTC. Protein product: CASSQDWLGLEETQYF.

The chain joins TRBV4-1 to TRBJ2-5; tentatively, D is TRBD1 (5 bases). Trimming stripped 0 bases from V and 2 bases from J, with 10 bases between. CDR1 is MGHRA and CDR2 is YSYEKL in the germline V gene. The CDR3 covers 15 residues. The CDR3, as DNA: TGCGCCAGCAGCCAAGATGAAGGGGAACAAGAGACCCAGTACTTC. This sequence encodes CASSQDEGEQETQYF.

The V and J genes are TRBV7-2 and TRBJ1-5, with unresolved D. V was pared by 5 bases and J by 0 bases, with 11 bases between. The CDR3 is made up of 15 amino acids. Germline V CDR1 and CDR2: SGHTA, FQGNSA. CDR3 bases: TGTGCCAGCAGCCCCCGGAGGAATAGCAATCAGCCCCAGCATTTT. As protein: CASSPRRNSNQPQHF. The variable domain in full, with the rest retrieved from reference TRBV7-2 and TRBJ1-5, is GAGVSQSPSNKVTEKGKDVELRCDPISGHTALYWYRQSLGQGLEFLIYFQGNSAPDKSGLPSDRFSAERTGGSVSTLTIQRTQQEDSAVYLCASSPRRNSNQPQHFGDGTRLSIL.